The next 22 T cell receptor beta chains were all read from a single sample in a study of blood T cell repertoires in COVID-19. Assay used: immunoSEQ multiplex PCR; TCRdb lists only in-frame clones, some missing. The data contain a few hundred thousand clones, roughly 91% of them singletons. Input material: PBMCs or T cells enriched from blood (not recorded which). The origin of the receptors is a man aged 25 to 40 in a cohort exposed to, infected with or recovered from COVID-19 (not recorded which).

This clone was counted a single time. The chain links TRBV28 to TRBJ1-2; 10 nucleotides match TRBD1. The CDR3 contains 13 residues. The junction had 5 bases not matched to a gene; V was cut back by 5 bases and J by 8 bases. Germline values: CDR1 MDHEN, CDR2 SYDVKM. CDR3 sequence reads: CASSDRGRLGYTF. The CDR3 nucleotides are TGTGCCAGCAGTGACAGGGGGCGTTTGGGCTACACCTTC.

This chain links TRBV6-2 or TRBV6-3 with TRBJ2-3; 14 positions match TRBD2. V shed 6 bases, J shed 6 bases, and the junction held 11 bases outside the gene matches. The CDR3 has 17 amino acids. CDR1 is MNHEY and CDR2 is SVGEGT in the germline V gene. CDR3 DNA: TGTGCCAGCAGCTCGGCCGCGACTAGCGGGAGGGCCGATACGCAGTATTTT. Its translation: CASSSAATSGRADTQYF.

This chain connects TRBV29-1 to TRBJ1-1; 7 bases map to TRBD1. The ends lost 7 bases at V and 1 base at J; junction bases unmatched: 9. The CDR3 contains 14 residues. Germline V CDR1 and CDR2: SQVTM, ANQGSEA. The CDR3 DNA sequence: TGCAGCGCGGTTCACAGGGGCAGGAACACTGAAGCTTTCTTT. It translates to CSAVHRGRNTEAFF. Based on the CDR3 plus reference TRBV29-1 and TRBJ1-1, the full variable domain is SAVISQKPSRDICQRGTSLTIQCQVDSQVTMMFWYRQQPGQSLTLIATANQGSEATYESGFVIDKFPISRPNLTFSTLTVSNMSPEDSSIYLCSAVHRGRNTEAFFGQGTRLTVV.

V gene TRBV6-2 or TRBV6-3 combines with J gene TRBJ1-5; no clear D. CDR1 and CDR2 from the germline V gene are MNHEY and SVGEGT. V lost 3 bases to trimming and J lost 5 bases, with 14 bases between them. The CDR3 spans 15 residues. The CDR3 protein is CASSYGSPEYQPQHF. The CDR3 DNA sequence: TGTGCCAGCAGTTATGGCAGTCCCGAATATCAGCCCCAGCATTTT.

The V call is TRBV5-1, the J call TRBJ1-4; D is possibly TRBD1 (5 bases). V was clipped by 1 base and J by 6 bases, with 13 bases between them. The CDR3 totals 15 residues. Germline values: CDR1 SGHRS, CDR2 YFSETQ. CDR3 DNA sequence: TGCGCCAGCAGCTTGTTTTCCAGGGCGGATGAAAAACTGTTTTTT. The encoded protein is CASSLFSRADEKLFF.

The gene calls are TRBV5-1 and TRBJ2-7, with 9 bases matching TRBD2. The V gene end was trimmed by 4 bases and the J gene end by 5 bases; junction bases not matched to a gene: 25. CDR1 SGHRS and CDR2 YFSETQ come from the germline V gene. This CDR3 is 20 amino acids long. CDR3 protein: CASSLWTGRASGRRIDEQYF. The CDR3 bases are TGCGCCAGCAGCCTTTGGACTGGCAGGGCCAGCGGGAGGAGGATTGACGAGCAGTACTTC.

The chain employs TRBV9 and TRBJ2-2; maybe TRBD1 (6 bases). The germline gives CDR1 SGDLS, CDR2 YYNGEE. The CDR3 has 12 residues. Trimming took off 3 bases at V and 13 bases at J, with 13 bases between the two ends. The CDR3 reads CASSAGQPGLFF. The CDR3 DNA reads TGTGCCAGCAGCGCTGGACAGCCCGGGCTGTTTTTT.

In regard to this clone: Other nucleotide sequences in the sample specify the same CDR3. The rearrangement links TRBV28 to TRBJ1-2; unclear D gene. CDR1 MDHEN and CDR2 SYDVKM come from the germline V gene. V lost 2 bases and J lost 2, with 6 bases in between. CDR3 size: 13 residues. CDR3 nucleotide sequence: TGTGCCAGCAGTTTAGCGGGGAACTATGGCTACACCTTC. Encoded protein: CASSLAGNYGYTF.

The J gene is TRBJ2-3, the V gene TRBV5-1; D not resolved. Germline V gene lookup returns CDR1 SGHRS and CDR2 YFSETQ. The CDR3 extends over 15 amino acids. V was trimmed by 6 bases and J by 2 bases, leaving 16 bases between them. CDR3 protein: CASTTHPSVTDTQYF. The CDR3 bases are TGCGCCAGCACCACTCACCCCTCCGTCACAGATACGCAGTATTTT.

This sequence joins TRBV7-2 and TRBJ2-3; 9 bases are a match to TRBD1. With 5 bases clipped from V and 7 bases from J, the junction kept 4 bases outside the gene matches. Germline values: CDR1 SGHTA, CDR2 FQGNSA. This CDR3 has 13 amino acids. The CDR3 here is CASSTDRGNTQYF. In DNA form, the CDR3 reads TGTGCCAGCAGCACCGACAGGGGGAATACGCAGTATTTT.

The chain uses TRBV7-2 and TRBJ1-3; 8 nucleotides match TRBD1. V trimming: 4 bases; J trimming: 0 bases; junction bases outside the gene matches: 11. CDR1 and CDR2 (germline): SGHTA, FQGNSA. This CDR3 has 18 residues. In DNA, the CDR3 is TGTGCCAGCAGCTCCTGGGGGGCGGGGACAGGCTCTGGAAACACCATATATTTT. It specifies CASSSWGAGTGSGNTIYF. Supplemented by reference TRBV7-2 and TRBJ1-3, the full variable domain reads GAGVSQSPSNKVTEKGKDVELRCDPISGHTALYWYRQSLGQGLEFLIYFQGNSAPDKSGLPSDRFSAERTGGSVSTLTIQRTQQEDSAVYLCASSSWGAGTGSGNTIYFGEGSWLTVV.

This rearrangement joins TRBV5-4 to TRBJ1-3, with 8 bases lining up with TRBD1. CDR1 and CDR2 (germline): SGHNT, YYREEE (reference sequence). V shed 5 bases, J shed 0 bases, and the junction held 4 bases outside the gene matches. The CDR3 runs 15 residues. The CDR3: CASSWTGTSGNTIYF. CDR3 DNA: TGTGCCAGCAGTTGGACAGGGACCTCTGGAAACACCATATATTTT.

V is TRBV5-8 and J is TRBJ2-2; D is unresolved. The CDR3 extends over 15 amino acids. CDR1 is SGHTS and CDR2 is YDEGEE in the germline V gene. Trimming removed 6 bases at V and 0 bases at J, with 12 bases between. The CDR3 DNA sequence: TGTGCCAGCATAATGTTGGCAGCGAACACCGGGGAGCTGTTTTTT. Translated, it gives CASIMLAANTGELFF.

The CDR3 loop reads CASSPLSGRSYNEQFF. DNA for the CDR3: TGTGCCAGCTCACCATTATCCGGGAGAAGCTACAATGAGCAGTTCTTC. V gene TRBV18 combines with J gene TRBJ2-1; a weak D match, TRBD2 (6 bases). Trimming left V 2 bases short and J 3 bases short, with 14 bases between. Germline CDR1 KGHSH, CDR2 LQKENI. The CDR3 is made up of 16 amino acids.

The chain couples TRBV28 to TRBJ1-5; 8 nucleotides line up with TRBD1. CDR1 and CDR2 from the germline V gene are MDHEN and SYDVKM. This CDR3 region has 14 residues. The V segment lost 3 bases and the J segment 6 bases; nucleotides outside the gene matches: 4. The CDR3 protein is CASSFGTGLQPQHF. CDR3 nucleotide sequence: TGTGCCAGCAGTTTTGGGACAGGACTTCAGCCCCAGCATTTT. The whole variable domain, remainder taken from reference TRBV28 and TRBJ1-5, is DVKVTQSSRYLVKRTGEKVFLECVQDMDHENMFWYRQDPGLGLRLIYFSYDVKMKEKGDIPEGYSVSREKKERFSLILESASTNQTSMYLCASSFGTGLQPQHFGDGTRLSIL.

This clone was detected ten times or more. CDR3 coding DNA: TGTGCCAGCAGCGCCCGTCGGGTCGATCAGCCCCAGCATTTT. This encodes CASSARRVDQPQHF. J is TRBJ1-5 and V is TRBV28; D remains unclear. V gave up 6 bases and J gave up 5 bases, with 14 bases separating them. Germline values: CDR1 MDHEN, CDR2 SYDVKM. The CDR3 runs 14 residues.

The chain's CDR3 is CASSSTGQGGYTF. CDR3 in DNA: TGTGCCAGCAGTTCGACAGGGCAGGGCGGCTACACCTTC. The chain combines TRBV6-5 with TRBJ1-2, with 7 bases that match TRBD1. Germline CDR1 reads MNHEY; CDR2 reads SVGAGI. The CDR3 is 13 residues long. With 4 bases clipped from V and 8 bases from J, the junction kept 7 bases outside the gene matches.

The chain links TRBV15 to TRBJ2-3; 9 bases line up with TRBD1. CDR3 length: 17 residues. J lost 2 bases, V lost 1 base, and 7 bases had no gene match. Germline CDR1 is LNHNV and CDR2 is YYDKDF (reference sequence). CDR3 residues: CATSRGRTGANTDTQYF. The CDR3 DNA reads TGTGCCACCAGCAGAGGTCGGACAGGGGCCAACACAGATACGCAGTATTTT.

CDR3 protein: CANHRFGQPQHF. The CDR3 DNA sequence: TGTGCCAACCACAGGTTCGGTCAGCCCCAGCATTTT. The rearrangement links TRBV6-4 to TRBJ1-5; D may be TRBD1 (5 bases). In germline, CDR1 is MRHNA, CDR2 SNTAGT. CDR3 size: 12 residues. Trimming took 10 bases from V and 6 from J, leaving 13 bases between them.

The rearrangement uses TRBV5-1 and TRBJ2-5, with TRBD2 matching 13 bases. The CDR3 extends over 15 amino acids. V was clipped by 4 bases and J by 11 bases; unmatched bases: 11. Per germline, CDR1 SGHRS and CDR2 YFSETQ. In DNA form, the CDR3 reads TGCGCCAGCAGCCCTGGACTAGCGGGAGCCCCGATGCAGTACTTC. This encodes CASSPGLAGAPMQYF.

The chain employs TRBV9 and TRBJ2-1, with unresolved D. Germline V gene data show CDR1 as SGDLS and CDR2 as YYNGEE. V lost 3 bases to trimming and J lost 8 bases, with 15 bases between them. This CDR3 comprises 14 residues. CDR3 region: CASSGGVGSDEQFF. In nucleotides, the CDR3 is TGTGCCAGCAGCGGCGGAGTCGGGTCGGATGAGCAGTTCTTC. Looking up the rest from reference TRBV9 and TRBJ2-1 gives the full variable domain: DSGVTQTPKHLITATGQRVTLRCSPRSGDLSVYWYQQSLDQGLQFLIQYYNGEERAKGNILERFSAQQFPDLHSELNLSSLELGDSALYFCASSGGVGSDEQFFGPGTRLTVL.

The rearrangement joins TRBV6-1 to TRBJ2-7; 9 bases are a match to TRBD1. The CDR3 totals 15 residues. V lost 0 bases to trimming and J lost 3 bases; unmatched junction nucleotides: 3. From germline, CDR1 is MNHNS and CDR2 SASEGT. CDR3 nucleotide sequence: TGTGCCAGCAGTGAAGCGGGACAGGGAATCTACGAGCAGTACTTC. Its protein is CASSEAGQGIYEQYF.